These T cell receptor beta chains were read from a single sample in a study of monozygotic twins with inflammatory bowel disease. TCRdb re-called the 5' RACE reads and shows each CDR3 protein once, DNA omitted. Recorded for this sample: around 450,000 distinct CDR3 sequences. Sequencing used blood. The receptor set was obtained from a human donor with ulcerative colitis or Crohn's disease, or a healthy co-twin of an affected twin (not recorded which). The CDR3 runs from the conserved cysteine through the conserved F or W. Fields, in order: V gene, J gene, CDR3 protein.

v_gene: TRBV5-1
j_gene: TRBJ2-1
CDR3aa: CASSLSNPGGTRDNEQFF

v_gene: TRBV6-5
j_gene: TRBJ1-2
CDR3aa: CASSSTSEGSRGYTF

v_gene: TRBV20-1
j_gene: TRBJ2-1
CDR3aa: CSARDELAGGRLDEQFF

v_gene: TRBV18
j_gene: TRBJ2-7
CDR3aa: CASSPPPSGTPLVF

v_gene: TRBV25-1
j_gene: TRBJ2-3
CDR3aa: CASSESSGGTDTQYF

v_gene: TRBV18
j_gene: TRBJ2-2
CDR3aa: CASSPLTSAGELFF

v_gene: TRBV7-9
j_gene: TRBJ2-5
CDR3aa: CASREGETQYF

v_gene: TRBV11-1
j_gene: TRBJ2-3
CDR3aa: CASSLLAGQAGPADTQYF

v_gene: TRBV19
j_gene: TRBJ2-7
CDR3aa: CASSMIRDSSYEQYF

v_gene: TRBV9
j_gene: TRBJ1-1
CDR3aa: CASSVDRNTEAFF

v_gene: TRBV12-3/TRBV12-4
j_gene: TRBJ1-2
CDR3aa: CASRMFQGHGYTF

v_gene: TRBV12-3/TRBV12-4
j_gene: TRBJ1-5
CDR3aa: CASRPTGPDQPQHF

v_gene: TRBV3-1
j_gene: TRBJ2-7
CDR3aa: CASSHPGTAYEQYF

v_gene: TRBV7-2
j_gene: TRBJ2-7
CDR3aa: CASSMSRDVPYEQYF

v_gene: TRBV15
j_gene: TRBJ2-7
CDR3aa: CATSRAGGQNEQYF

v_gene: TRBV5-1
j_gene: TRBJ2-1
CDR3aa: CASSLDSSGYNEQFF

v_gene: TRBV7-6
j_gene: TRBJ2-3
CDR3aa: CASSLYPMDRDRVFDTQYF

v_gene: TRBV20-1
j_gene: TRBJ2-1
CDR3aa: CSASAGFSYNEQFF

v_gene: TRBV5-1
j_gene: TRBJ1-2
CDR3aa: CASSPGINYGYTF

v_gene: TRBV5-1
j_gene: TRBJ2-3
CDR3aa: CASSLWSLVDTQYF

v_gene: TRBV7-7
j_gene: TRBJ2-3
CDR3aa: CASSHTVTDTQYF

v_gene: TRBV11-3
j_gene: TRBJ2-1
CDR3aa: CASSLGTSVNNEQFF